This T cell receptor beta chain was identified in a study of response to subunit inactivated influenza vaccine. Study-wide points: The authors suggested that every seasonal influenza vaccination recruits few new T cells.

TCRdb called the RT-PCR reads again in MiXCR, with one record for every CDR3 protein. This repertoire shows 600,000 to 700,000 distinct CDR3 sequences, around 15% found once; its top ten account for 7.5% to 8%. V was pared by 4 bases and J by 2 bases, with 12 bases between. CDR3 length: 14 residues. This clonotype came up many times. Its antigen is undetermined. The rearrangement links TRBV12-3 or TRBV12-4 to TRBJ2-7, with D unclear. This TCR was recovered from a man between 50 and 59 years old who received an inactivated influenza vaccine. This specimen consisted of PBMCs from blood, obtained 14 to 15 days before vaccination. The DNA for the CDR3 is TGTGCCAGCAGTTCGGGTCACGGCCCCTACGAGCAGTACTTC. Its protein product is CASSSGHGPYEQYF.